These 10 T cell receptor beta chains originate from one sample sequenced in a study of T cells of healthy individuals. TCRdb reprocessed the 5' RACE reads via MiXCR and lists one record per CDR3 protein. The sample has some 39,000 distinct CDR3 sequences; 3.5% to 5.5% are singletons. Source of these receptors: a human donor in good health.

The chain carries TRBV7-2 and TRBJ2-3; 12 nucleotides line up with TRBD2. V was pared by 3 bases and J by 5 bases, with 3 bases of the junction left unmatched. Germline CDR1 and CDR2: SGHTA and FQGNSA. The CDR3 runs to 15 residues. The CDR3 region is CASSLLAGGGDTQYF. CDR3 in DNA: TGTGCCAGCAGCTTGCTAGCGGGAGGGGGAGATACGCAGTATTTT.

This clonotype has just a few counts. CDR3 coding DNA: TGTGCCAGTACCCCGTACGGGGGACACCCCGAGCAGTACTTC. Its translation: CASTPYGGHPEQYF. The chain is built from TRBV19 and TRBJ2-7; D could derive from TRBD1 or TRBD2 (6 bases each). Germline loops: CDR1 LNHDA, CDR2 SQIVND (reference sequence). The CDR3 length is 14 residues. V was trimmed by 7 bases and J by 6 bases, leaving 19 bases between them.

There are many counts of this clonotype. The rearrangement joins TRBV6-5 to TRBJ1-4, with TRBD1 as a possible D gene (5 bases). This CDR3 comprises 15 residues. Trimming took 6 bases from V and 3 from J, leaving 14 bases between them. Germline assignment: CDR1 MNHEY and CDR2 SVGAGI. In DNA, the CDR3 is TGTGCCAGCAGCCGGCGAAGGACATCTAATGAAAAACTGTTTTTT. Amino acids: CASSRRRTSNEKLFF.

This clonotype was observed at least ten times. The CDR3 region has the DNA TGCGCCAGCAGCCTGGGGGTTGAGGGAAACACCATATATTTT. This sequence encodes CASSLGVEGNTIYF. J is TRBJ1-3 and V is TRBV5-1; D is possibly TRBD1 (5 bases). The CDR3 runs 14 residues. The V end was cut by 4 bases, the J end by 4 bases, with 12 bases between. CDR1 and CDR2 (germline): SGHRS, YFSETQ.

CDR3 loop: CASSLVGDQYF. In DNA form, the CDR3 reads TGTGCCAGCAGCTTAGTTGGGGACCAGTACTTC. The chain links TRBV11-2 to TRBJ2-7, with D perhaps being TRBD1 or TRBD2 (5 bases each). Between the trimmed V and J ends, which lost 1 base and 10 bases, there was a span of 8 bases. From germline, CDR1 is SGHAT and CDR2 FQNNGV. CDR3 size: 11 residues.

This clonotype was observed at least ten times. V gene TRBV20-1 combines with J gene TRBJ2-3; 9 nucleotides align to TRBD2. The V segment lost 5 bases and the J segment 1 base; nucleotides outside the gene matches: 10. Germline V CDR1 and CDR2: DFQATT, SNEGSKA (reference sequence). CDR3 length equals 16 residues. The CDR3 DNA sequence: TGCAGTGCTCCCCAGGGGTTAGCGGGGGGCACAGATACGCAGTATTTT. Translating it yields CSAPQGLAGGTDTQYF.

This clonotype showed up just a few times. The V and J genes are TRBV19 and TRBJ1-6, with D possibly TRBD1 on 5 matching bases. V was pared by 10 bases and J by 8 bases, with 18 bases between. CDR3 size: 14 residues. Germline loops: CDR1 LNHDA, CDR2 SQIVND (reference sequence). Here the CDR3 DNA reads TGTGCCACCCGCCGGGGGAGAGGTGATTCACCCCTCCACTTT. Translation: CATRRGRGDSPLHF. Looking up the rest from reference TRBV19 and TRBJ1-6 gives the full variable domain: DGGITQSPKYLFRKEGQNVTLSCEQNLNHDAMYWYRQDPGQGLRLIYYSQIVNDFQKGDIAEGYSVSREKKESFPLTVTSAQKNPTAFYLCATRRGRGDSPLHFGNGTRLTVT.

This clonotype was seen repeatedly, ten times or more. The chain combines TRBV20-1 with TRBJ1-4, with TRBD1 matching over 8 bases. Trimming at V came to 1 base and at J to 6 bases, leaving 4 bases not matched to a gene. The V gene's germline CDR1 is DFQATT and CDR2 SNEGSKA (reference sequence). The CDR3 is 14 amino acids. The CDR3 coding sequence is TGCAGTGCTAGAGCCGGGACAGGAGATGAAAAACTGTTTTTT. Its protein is CSARAGTGDEKLFF.

The sample holds many counts of this clonotype. This sequence joins TRBV18 and TRBJ1-1, with 7 bases identical to TRBD1. The CDR3 covers 14 residues. V lost 6 bases to trimming and J lost 5 bases; unmatched junction nucleotides: 9. The germline gives CDR1 KGHSH, CDR2 LQKENI. The CDR3: CASSEQGSQTEAFF. CDR3 in DNA: TGTGCCAGCTCGGAACAGGGGTCTCAGACTGAAGCTTTCTTT. Based on the CDR3 plus reference TRBV18 and TRBJ1-1, the full variable domain is NAGVMQNPRHLVRRRGQEARLRCSPMKGHSHVYWYRQLPEEGLKFMVYLQKENIIDESGMPKERFSAEFPKEGPSILRIQQVVRGDSAAYFCASSEQGSQTEAFFGQGTRLTVV.

This clonotype was counted at least ten times. The chain is built from TRBV11-2 and TRBJ2-3, with D perhaps matching TRBD2 (7 bases). The V end was cut by 5 bases, the J end by 2 bases, with 23 bases between. This CDR3 comprises 18 residues. The germline V gene has CDR1 SGHAT and CDR2 FQNNGV. DNA for the CDR3: TGTGCCAGCAGCGATAGGGGGGGAGGGCCAGGTTACACAGATACGCAGTATTTT. It translates to CASSDRGGGPGYTDTQYF. The complete variable domain, with remaining parts taken from reference TRBV11-2 and TRBJ2-3, reads EAGVAQSPRYKIIEKRQSVAFWCNPISGHATLYWYQQILGQGPKLLIQFQNNGVVDDSQLPKDRFSAERLKGVDSTLKIQPAKLEDSAVYLCASSDRGGGPGYTDTQYFGPGTRLTVL.